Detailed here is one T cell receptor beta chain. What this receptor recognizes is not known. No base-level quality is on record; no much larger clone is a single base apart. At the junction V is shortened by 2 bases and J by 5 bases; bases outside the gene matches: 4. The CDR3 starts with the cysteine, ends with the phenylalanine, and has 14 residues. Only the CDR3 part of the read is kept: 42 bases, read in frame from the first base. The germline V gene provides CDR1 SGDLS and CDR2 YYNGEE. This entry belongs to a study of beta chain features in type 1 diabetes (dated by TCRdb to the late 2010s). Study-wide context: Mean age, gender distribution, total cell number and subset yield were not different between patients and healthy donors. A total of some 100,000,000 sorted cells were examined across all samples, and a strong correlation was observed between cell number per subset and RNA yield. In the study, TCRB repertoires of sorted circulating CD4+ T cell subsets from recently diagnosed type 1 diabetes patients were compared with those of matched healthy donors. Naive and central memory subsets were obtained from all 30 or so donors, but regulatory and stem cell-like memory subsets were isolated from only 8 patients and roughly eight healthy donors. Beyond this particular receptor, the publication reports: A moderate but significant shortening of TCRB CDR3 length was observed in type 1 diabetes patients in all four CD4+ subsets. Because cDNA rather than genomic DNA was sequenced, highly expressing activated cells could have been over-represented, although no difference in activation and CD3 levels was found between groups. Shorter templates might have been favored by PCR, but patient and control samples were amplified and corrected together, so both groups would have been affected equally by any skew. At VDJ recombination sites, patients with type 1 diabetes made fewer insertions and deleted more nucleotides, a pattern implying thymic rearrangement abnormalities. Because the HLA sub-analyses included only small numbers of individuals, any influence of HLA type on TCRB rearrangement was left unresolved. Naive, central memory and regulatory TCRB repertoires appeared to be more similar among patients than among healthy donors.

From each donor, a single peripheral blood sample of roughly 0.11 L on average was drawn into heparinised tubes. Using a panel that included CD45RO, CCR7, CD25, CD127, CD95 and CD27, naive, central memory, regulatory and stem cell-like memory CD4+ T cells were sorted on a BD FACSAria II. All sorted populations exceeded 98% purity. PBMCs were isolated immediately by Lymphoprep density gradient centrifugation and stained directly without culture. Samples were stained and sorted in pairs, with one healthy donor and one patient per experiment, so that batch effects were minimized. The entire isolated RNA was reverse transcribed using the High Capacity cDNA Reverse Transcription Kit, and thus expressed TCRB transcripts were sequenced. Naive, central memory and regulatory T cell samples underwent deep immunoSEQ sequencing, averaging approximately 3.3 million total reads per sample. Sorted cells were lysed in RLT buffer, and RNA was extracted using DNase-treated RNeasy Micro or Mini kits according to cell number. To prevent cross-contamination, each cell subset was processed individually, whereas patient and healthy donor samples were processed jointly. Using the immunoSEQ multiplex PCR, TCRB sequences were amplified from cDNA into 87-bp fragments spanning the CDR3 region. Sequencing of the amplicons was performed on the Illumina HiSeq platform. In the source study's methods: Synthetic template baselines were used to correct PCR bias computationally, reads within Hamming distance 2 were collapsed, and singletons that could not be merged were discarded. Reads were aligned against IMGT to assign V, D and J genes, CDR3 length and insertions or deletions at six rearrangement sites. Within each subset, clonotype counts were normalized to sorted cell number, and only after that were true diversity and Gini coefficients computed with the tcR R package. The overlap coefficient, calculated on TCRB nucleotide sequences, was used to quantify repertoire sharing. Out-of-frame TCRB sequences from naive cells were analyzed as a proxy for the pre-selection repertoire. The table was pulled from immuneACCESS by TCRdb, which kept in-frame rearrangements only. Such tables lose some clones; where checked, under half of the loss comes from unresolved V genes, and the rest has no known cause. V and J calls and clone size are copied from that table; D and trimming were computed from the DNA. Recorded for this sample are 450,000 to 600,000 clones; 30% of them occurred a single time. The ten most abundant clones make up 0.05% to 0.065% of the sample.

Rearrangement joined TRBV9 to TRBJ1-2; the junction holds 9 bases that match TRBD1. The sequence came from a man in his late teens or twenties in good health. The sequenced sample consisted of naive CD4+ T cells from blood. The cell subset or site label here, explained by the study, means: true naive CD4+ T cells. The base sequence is TGTGCCAGCAGCGTGGGACAGGGATCGTATGGCTACACCTTC. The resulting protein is CASSVGQGSYGYTF. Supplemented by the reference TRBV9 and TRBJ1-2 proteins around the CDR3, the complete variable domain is DSGVTQTPKHLITATGQRVTLRCSPRSGDLSVYWYQQSLDQGLQFLIQYYNGEERAKGNILERFSAQQFPDLHSELNLSSLELGDSALYFCASSVGQGSYGYTFGSGTRLTVV.